This entry features one T cell receptor (beta chain) sequence. Its antigen is not known. Treatment described: oral pan-JAK inhibitor, 5-10 mg twice daily. Punch biopsies of lesional scalp, plus peripheral blood, were taken from alopecia areata patients. This entry comes from a study of CD8+ T cells in alopecia areata. About the study: Tofacitinib administration to treated patients was oral, at 5 to 10 mg twice daily. Study-wide findings and caveats: Compared with mice, patients displayed less clear TCR sharing, possibly for HLA-related reasons. There was only one nonresponder, so it was unclear how baseline CD8+ expansion relates to response.

In each case, RNA was isolated and then reverse transcribed into cDNA as the sequencing template. Measured with immunoSEQ multiplex PCR; TCRdb has only the in-frame clones, and not every one. The sample holds about 190,000 clones; about 60% are singletons and the top ten take roughly 0.67%. The CDR3 has 16 amino acids. Germline CDR1 reads SGDLS; CDR2 reads YYNGEE. The V end lost 0 bases, the J end lost 7 bases, and 19 bases lay between the germline ends. Here the sequenced sample was CD4+ T cells sorted from blood, taken at week 4, from a patient treated with tofacitinib. The receptor's source is a human donor with alopecia areata. V is TRBV9 and J is TRBJ2-5, with D possibly called TRBD1 or TRBD2 (6 bases each). The CDR3 loop reads CASSVEGGGGGVTQYF. The CDR3 coding sequence is TGTGCCAGCAGCGTAGAGGGGGGCGGAGGTGGAGTGACCCAGTACTTC. Looking up the rest from reference TRBV9 and TRBJ2-5 gives the full variable domain: DSGVTQTPKHLITATGQRVTLRCSPRSGDLSVYWYQQSLDQGLQFLIQYYNGEERAKGNILERFSAQQFPDLHSELNLSSLELGDSALYFCASSVEGGGGGVTQYFGPGTRLLVL.